This TCR beta chain was profiled in a study of PD-1 blockade in classical Hodgkin lymphoma. General study results and limits: Prior to therapy, complete responders displayed diversity much like that of newly diagnosed patients. Diminished baseline TCR diversity has been reported in newly diagnosed patients relative to healthy donors.

All the patients suffered relapse after autologous stem cell transplantation, and brentuximab vedotin exposure differed. The CDR3 is 14 residues long. V was trimmed by 4 bases and J by 3 bases, leaving 9 bases between them. CDR1 is KGHSH, CDR2 LQKENI, per germline. Libraries were prepared by immunoSEQ multiplex PCR; TCRdb keeps only in-frame clonotypes and omits some of them. The table shows some 96,000 clones, with approximately 80% occurring only once. Concerning this clone: Antigen unknown.

The chain recombines TRBV18 with TRBJ2-2; D is undetermined. The specimen comprised peripheral blood mononuclear cells (PBMCs), sampled at baseline. This clonotype was obtained from a human donor with classical Hodgkin lymphoma. The chain's CDR3 is CASSQVQDTGELFF. CDR3 nucleotides: TGTGCCAGCTCACAGGTCCAGGACACCGGGGAGCTGTTTTTT.